These 15 T cell receptor beta chains share one sample of origin, sequenced in a study of OX40 agonist ivuxolimab in advanced cancers. Generated by immunoSEQ multiplex PCR, the TCRdb table keeps only in-frame clones and is missing some. Found here are 75,000 to 90,000 clones, approximately 87% of them singletons; the top ten hold around 1.5%. The sequences come from CD4+ or CD8+ T cells sorted from blood, collected in a trial of the OX40 agonist ivuxolimab. These receptors came from an adult with an advanced solid tumor such as melanoma, head and neck, liver or kidney cancer.

This chain links TRBV19 with TRBJ2-2, with D possibly being TRBD1 (5 bases). CDR3 length equals 13 residues. Trimming left V 5 bases short and J 7 bases short, with 11 bases between. Per germline, CDR1 LNHDA and CDR2 SQIVND (reference sequence). DNA for the CDR3: TGTGCCAGTAGTCCTAGGGGTGACGGGGAGCTGTTTTTT. The encoded protein is CASSPRGDGELFF.

In its sample, this clone was seen a few times. The V and J genes are TRBV2 and TRBJ2-5, with D perhaps TRBD2 (5 bases). The V gene's germline CDR1 is SNHLY and CDR2 FYNNEI. The ends were cut back, 10 bases at V and 1 base at J, with 10 bases in the middle. CDR3 length: 12 residues. The CDR3 region has the DNA TGTGCCATCCCCCGGGGCCAAGAGACCCAGTACTTC. Translating it yields CAIPRGQETQYF.

This chain links TRBV6-5 with TRBJ1-2; 7 bases fit TRBD1. The germline gives CDR1 MNHEY, CDR2 SVGAGI. The J segment lost 2 bases and the V segment lost 6 bases, leaving 6 bases of the junction unmatched. The CDR3 loop spans 14 amino acids. CDR3 in amino acids: CASRLTGRNYGYTF. CDR3 nucleotides: TGTGCCAGCAGGTTGACAGGGCGCAACTATGGCTACACCTTC.

Notes on this clone: A read error may produce the germline difference seen at one junction end. The CDR3 sequence: CAGSPNFENTGELFF. In nucleotides, the CDR3 is TGTGCCGGCTCACCAAATTTCGAGAACACCGGGGAGCTGTTTTTT. The chain has TRBV18 and TRBJ2-2; D ambiguous. Germline assignment: CDR1 KGHSH and CDR2 LQKENI. The CDR3 consists of 15 residues.

This clone appeared once. The CDR3: CAISQTGKPDLEYF. Here the CDR3 DNA reads TGTGCCATCAGCCAGACAGGCAAACCTGACCTAGAGTACTTC. This rearrangement joins TRBV10-3 to TRBJ2-7; a weak D match, TRBD1 (6 bases). CDR3 length equals 14 residues. V shed 6 bases and J shed 11 bases, with 23 bases lying between them. The germline CDR1 and CDR2 sequences are ENHRY and SYGVKD.

This clone was seen once. This chain links TRBV5-1 with TRBJ1-1, with D perhaps matching TRBD1 (6 bases). CDR1 SGHRS and CDR2 YFSETQ come from the germline V gene. The CDR3 spans 15 residues. The V end was cut by 3 bases, the J end by 5 bases, with 17 bases between. The CDR3: CASSSQGNGGTEAFF. The DNA for the CDR3 is TGCGCCAGCAGCTCCCAGGGGAACGGTGGTACTGAAGCTTTCTTT.

This rearrangement joins TRBV19 to TRBJ1-1; 9 bases are shared with TRBD1. The CDR3 totals 15 residues. V was clipped by 5 bases and J by 3 bases; unmatched bases: 7. Per the germline V gene, CDR1 is LNHDA and CDR2 is SQIVND (reference sequence). Written as DNA, the CDR3 is TGTGCCAGTAGTGCACAGGGGGCGGGGGACACTGAAGCTTTCTTT. Residues: CASSAQGAGDTEAFF. Combining the CDR3 with reference TRBV19 and TRBJ1-1 gives the whole variable domain DGGITQSPKYLFRKEGQNVTLSCEQNLNHDAMYWYRQDPGQGLRLIYYSQIVNDFQKGDIAEGYSVSREKKESFPLTVTSAQKNPTAFYLCASSAQGAGDTEAFFGQGTRLTVV.

The rearrangement links TRBV7-2 to TRBJ2-7; D unresolved. Germline V lookup: CDR1 SGHTA, CDR2 FQGNSA. V lost 1 base, J lost 3 bases, and 10 bases lay in between. The CDR3 spans 14 residues. The CDR3 region is CASSLGGWDYEQYF. In DNA, the CDR3 is TGTGCCAGCAGCTTAGGCGGTTGGGACTACGAGCAGTACTTC.

DNA for the CDR3: TGTGCCAGCAGCCTAAGGACAGGCCAACAAGAGACCCAGTACTTC. Translated: CASSLRTGQQETQYF. V and J are TRBV11-3 and TRBJ2-5, with 7 bases matching TRBD1. Germline lookup yields CDR1 SGHNT and CDR2 YENEEA. The V and J ends lost 5 bases and 2 bases, in that order; junction bases with no gene match: 8. The CDR3 contains 15 residues.

The rearrangement joins TRBV30 to TRBJ2-4; TRBD1 might be the D (5 bases). This CDR3 is built from 12 residues. Trimming took 1 base from V and 7 from J, leaving 8 bases between them. Germline V gene sequence: CDR1 GTSNPN, CDR2 SVGIG (reference sequence). The CDR3 spells CAWSDQGNIQYF. In nucleotides, the CDR3 is TGTGCCTGGAGTGACCAGGGTAACATTCAGTACTTC.

The chain carries TRBV6-1 and TRBJ2-5, with 8 bases that match TRBD1. Trimming took 7 bases from V and 2 from J; bases not matched to a gene: 6. This CDR3 is built from 14 residues. The germline gives CDR1 MNHNS, CDR2 SASEGT. The CDR3 DNA reads TGTGCCAGCATCGCGGACAGGGATCAAGAGACCCAGTACTTC. It translates to CASIADRDQETQYF.

The chain uses TRBV5-4 and TRBJ2-5; no firm D call. There are 12 residues in the CDR3. Germline lookup yields CDR1 SGHNT and CDR2 YYREEE (reference sequence). The V end lost 3 bases, the J end lost 6 bases, and 9 bases lay between the germline ends. CDR3 DNA: TGTGCCAGCAGCTCCCCAGGTCAGACCCAGTACTTC. It codes for CASSSPGQTQYF. The complete variable domain, with remaining parts taken from reference TRBV5-4 and TRBJ2-5, reads ETGVTQSPTHLIKTRGQQVTLRCSSQSGHNTVSWYQQALGQGPQFIFQYYREEENGRGNFPPRFSGLQFPNYSSELNVNALELDDSALYLCASSSPGQTQYFGPGTRLLVL.

The V gene is TRBV7-2, the J gene TRBJ1-2; D is perhaps TRBD1 (5 bases). Germline V gene lookup returns CDR1 SGHTA and CDR2 FQGNSA. This CDR3 has 13 amino acids. Trimming pared 5 bases from V and 7 bases from J, leaving 14 bases between. This chain's CDR3 is CASSRDGPVGYTF. The CDR3 DNA reads TGTGCCAGCAGCCGGGACGGTCCTGTTGGCTACACCTTC.

Only one count was recorded for this clone. The genes are TRBV10-3 and TRBJ1-3; D is ambiguous. Germline loops: CDR1 ENHRY, CDR2 SYGVKD. CDR3 length: 13 residues. The V end was cut by 6 bases, the J end by 4 bases, with 10 bases between. The CDR3 DNA sequence: TGTGCCATCAGGGACTTAAAGGGAAACACCATATATTTT. Protein product: CAIRDLKGNTIYF.

This clone appeared a few times. This chain joins TRBV4-2 and TRBJ1-5; D is unclear. The CDR3 spans 16 residues. Germline V gene lookup returns CDR1 LGHNA and CDR2 YNFKEQ. Trimming left V 0 bases short and J 2 bases short, with 11 bases between. Written as DNA, the CDR3 is TGTGCCAGCAGCCAAGACGGCCCAGGAGGCAATCAGCCCCAGCATTTT. Its translation: CASSQDGPGGNQPQHF.